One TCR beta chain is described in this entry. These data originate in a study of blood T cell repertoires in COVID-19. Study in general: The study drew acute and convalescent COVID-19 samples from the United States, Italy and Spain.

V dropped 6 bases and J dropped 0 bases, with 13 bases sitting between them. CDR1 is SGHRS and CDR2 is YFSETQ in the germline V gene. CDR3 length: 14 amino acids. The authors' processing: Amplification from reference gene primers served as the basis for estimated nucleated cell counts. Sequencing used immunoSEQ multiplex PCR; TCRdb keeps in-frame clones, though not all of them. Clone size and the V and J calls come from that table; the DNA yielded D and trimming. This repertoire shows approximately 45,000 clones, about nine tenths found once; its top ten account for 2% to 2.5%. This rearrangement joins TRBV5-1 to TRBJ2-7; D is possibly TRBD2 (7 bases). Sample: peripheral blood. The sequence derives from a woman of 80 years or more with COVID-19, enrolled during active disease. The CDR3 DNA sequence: TGCGCCAGCACTAGGGGGGGGAGCTCCTACGAGCAGTACTTC. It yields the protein CASTRGGSSYEQYF. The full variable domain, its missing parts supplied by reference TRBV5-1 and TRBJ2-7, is KAGVTQTPRYLIKTRGQQVTLSCSPISGHRSVSWYQQTPGQGLQFLFEYFSETQRNKGNFPGRFSGRQFSNSRSEMNVSTLELGDSALYLCASTRGGSSYEQYFGPGTRLTVT.